This T cell receptor (beta chain) originates from a study of T cells in Graves' hyperthyroidism and ophthalmopathy. Study findings and constraints: Model output signaled ophthalmopathy a median approximately 6.2 months ahead of onset. Blood samples included most of the expanded thyroid clonotypes exceeding 0.001.

The germline gives CDR1 SGDLS, CDR2 YYNGEE. Between the trimmed V and J ends, which lost 7 bases and 5 bases, there was a span of 16 bases. The CDR3 contains 14 residues. From RNA transcripts, TCR beta CDR3 regions were amplified. The primer set for the first-round RT-PCR of the TCR CDR3 was HTBI. Using its own MiXCR run on the multiplex PCR reads, TCRdb lists one record per CDR3 protein. Of approximately 560,000 distinct CDR3 sequences listed, 46% are singletons. Concerning this clonotype: Its antigen is not known.

This chain connects TRBV9 to TRBJ1-5; weak D call: TRBD1 (6 bases). The clonotype was recovered from a woman younger than 30 with Graves' hyperthyroidism. Sequencing was carried out using peripheral blood or thyroid tissue (not recorded which). CDR3 residues: CASSLRQVDQPQHF. The CDR3 DNA reads TGTGCCAGCTCACTTCGACAGGTGGATCAGCCCCAGCATTTT. Filled out from reference TRBV9 and TRBJ1-5, the complete variable domain reads DSGVTQTPKHLITATGQRVTLRCSPRSGDLSVYWYQQSLDQGLQFLIQYYNGEERAKGNILERFSAQQFPDLHSELNLSSLELGDSALYFCASSLRQVDQPQHFGDGTRLSIL.